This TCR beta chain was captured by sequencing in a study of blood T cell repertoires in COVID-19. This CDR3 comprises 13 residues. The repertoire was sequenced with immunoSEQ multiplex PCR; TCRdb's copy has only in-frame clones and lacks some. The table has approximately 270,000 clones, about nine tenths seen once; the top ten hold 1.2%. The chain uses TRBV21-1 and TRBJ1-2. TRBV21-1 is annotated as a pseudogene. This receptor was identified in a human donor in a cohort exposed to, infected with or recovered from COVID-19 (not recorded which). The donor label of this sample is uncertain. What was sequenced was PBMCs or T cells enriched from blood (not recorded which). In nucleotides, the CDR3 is TGTGCCAGGCGGGCGGGGGGCGATTATGGCTACACCTTC. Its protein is CARRAGGDYGYTF.